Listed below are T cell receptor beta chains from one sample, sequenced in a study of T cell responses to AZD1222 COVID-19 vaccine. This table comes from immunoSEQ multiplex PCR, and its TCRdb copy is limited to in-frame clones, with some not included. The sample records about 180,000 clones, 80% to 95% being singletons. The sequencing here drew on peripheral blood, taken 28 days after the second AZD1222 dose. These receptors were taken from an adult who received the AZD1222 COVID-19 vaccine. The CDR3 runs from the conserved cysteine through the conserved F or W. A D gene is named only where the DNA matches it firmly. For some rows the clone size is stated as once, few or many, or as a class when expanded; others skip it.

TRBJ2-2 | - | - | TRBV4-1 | TGCGCCAGCAGCAAAGGGGGAGACACCGGGGAGCTGTTTTTT | CASSKGGDTGELFF
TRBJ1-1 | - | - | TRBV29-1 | TGCAGCGTTGAACCGCCCCGGGACAAGAACACTGAAGCTTTCTTT | CSVEPPRDKNTEAFF
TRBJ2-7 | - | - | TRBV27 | TGTGCCAGCAGTTCCCCCCGTGACGGGAGCGAGCAGTACTTC | CASSSPRDGSEQYF
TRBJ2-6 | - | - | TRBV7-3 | TGTGCCAGCAGCTTAACCCAGGACTCTGGGGCCAACGTCCTGACTTTC | CASSLTQDSGANVLTF
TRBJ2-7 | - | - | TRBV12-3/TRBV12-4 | TGTGCCAGCAGTTCTCCTCGTAGCGGGCAGTACTTC | CASSSPRSGQYF
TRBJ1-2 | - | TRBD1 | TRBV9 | TGTGCCAGCAGCGCAAAAAGGACAGGGAGGTATGGCTACACCTTC | CASSAKRTGRYGYTF
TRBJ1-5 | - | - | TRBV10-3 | TGTGCCATCAGTGAGTCCAGTGGTCAGCCCCAGCATTTT | CAISESSGQPQHF
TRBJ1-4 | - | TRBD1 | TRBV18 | TGTGCCAGCTCGGAGGGGGCTGGGAATGAAAAACTGTTTTTT | CASSEGAGNEKLFF
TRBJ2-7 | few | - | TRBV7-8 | TGTGCCAGCAGCTTAGGTAGCGGCCCCTACGAGCAGTACTTC | CASSLGSGPYEQYF
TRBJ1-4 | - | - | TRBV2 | TGTGCCAGCAGGGGCCTACCAACTAATGAAAAACTGTTTTTT | CASRGLPTNEKLFF
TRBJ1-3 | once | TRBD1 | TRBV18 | TGTGCCAGCTCACTCGGGACAGAGGGAAACACCATATATTTT | CASSLGTEGNTIYF
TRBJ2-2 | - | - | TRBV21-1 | TGTGCCAGCAGCAAAAAGGCTGGCCCCGGGGAGCTGTTTTTT | CASSKKAGPGELFF
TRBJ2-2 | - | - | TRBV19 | TGTGCCAGTGGGTCGAGGGACTGGGAGGCCGGGGAGCTGTTTTTT | CASGSRDWEAGELFF
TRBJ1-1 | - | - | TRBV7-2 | TGTGCCAGCAGCCCCTACGTAGGGAACACTGAAGCTTTCTTT | CASSPYVGNTEAFF
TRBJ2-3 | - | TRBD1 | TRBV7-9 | TGTGCCAGCAGCCCTAGGACAGGGGCAGATACGCAGTATTTT | CASSPRTGADTQYF
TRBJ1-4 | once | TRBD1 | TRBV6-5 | TGTGCCGGATCCAGGGGGCGCGCTGAAAAACTGTTTTTT | CAGSRGRAEKLFF
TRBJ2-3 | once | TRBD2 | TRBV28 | TGTGCCAGCAGTTTATTTGGCGGGAGGTTCCTCGGACACACAGATACGCAGTATTTT | CASSLFGGRFLGHTDTQYF
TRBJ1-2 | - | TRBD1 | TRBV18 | TGTGCCAGCTCACCACGGACAGGGGGCGACTATGGCTACACCTTC | CASSPRTGGDYGYTF
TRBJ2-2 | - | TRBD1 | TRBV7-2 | TGTGCCAGCAGCCTCCAGGGGGCGGGCGGGGAGCTGTTTTTT | CASSLQGAGGELFF
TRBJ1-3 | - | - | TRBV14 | TGTGCCAGCAGCCGACAGACCTCTGGAAACACCATATATTTT | CASSRQTSGNTIYF